This record covers a single TCR beta chain. Its antigen remains unknown. The donors comprised healthy bone marrow donors. The data derive from a study of cytomegalovirus exposure and HLA in healthy donors. About the study: Among the 398 genotyped donors, approximately 80% were placed in the Caucasian-associated ancestry cluster. The study, taken as a whole, reports: Rarity characterized most TCR sequences, yet some public TCRs appeared in many donors. Later analysis suggested most CMV-associated TCR beta chains were HLA-restricted.

There are 15 residues in the CDR3. The germline V gene encodes CDR1 SGDLS and CDR2 YYNGEE. With 3 bases removed from V and 3 bases from J, the gap between germline ends came to 12 bases. Amplification used 60 Vbeta primers and 13 Jbeta primers. Sequencing used immunoSEQ multiplex PCR; TCRdb keeps in-frame clones, though not all of them. The data hold approximately 110,000 clones, with less than 20% observed a single time. The TCR comes from a woman between 18 and 29 years old in good health and CMV-seronegative. Input material: PBMCs. The genes are TRBV9 and TRBJ1-4; tentatively, D is TRBD1 (6 bases). The CDR3 region is CASSGTGLSNEKLFF. The CDR3 region has the DNA TGTGCCAGCAGCGGTACAGGGCTATCTAATGAAAAACTGTTTTTT.